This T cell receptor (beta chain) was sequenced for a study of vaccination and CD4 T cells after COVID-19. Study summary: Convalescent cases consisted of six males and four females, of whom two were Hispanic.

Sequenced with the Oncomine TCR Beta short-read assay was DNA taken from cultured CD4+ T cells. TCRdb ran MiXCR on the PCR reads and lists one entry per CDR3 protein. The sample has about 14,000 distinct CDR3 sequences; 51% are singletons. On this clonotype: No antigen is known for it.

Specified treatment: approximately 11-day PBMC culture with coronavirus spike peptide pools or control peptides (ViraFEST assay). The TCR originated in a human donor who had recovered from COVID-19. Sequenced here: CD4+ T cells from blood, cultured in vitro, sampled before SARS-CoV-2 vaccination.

The CDR3 region is CASSPSARSTDTQYF. In DNA form, the CDR3 reads TGTGCCAGCAGCCCCTCAGCGAGGAGCACAGATACGCAGTATTTT. The genes are TRBV7-9 and TRBJ2-3; D remains unclear. The CDR3 has 15 amino acids. Per the germline V gene, CDR1 is SEHNR and CDR2 is FQNEAQ (reference sequence). Trimming took off 5 bases at V and 0 bases at J, with 12 bases between the two ends. Full variable domain (missing parts from reference TRBV7-9 and TRBJ2-3): DTGVSQNPRHKITKRGQNVTFRCDPISEHNRLYWYRQTLGQGPEFLTYFQNEAQLEKSRLLSDRFSAERPKGSFSTLEIQRTEQGDSAMYLCASSPSARSTDTQYFGPGTRLTVL.